The clone carrying this TCR beta chain occurred a few times. The sample originates from a study of T-cell reconstitution after alpha-beta-depleted transplantation in children. Unique molecular identifiers featured in how the TCRbeta library was prepared. TCRdb passed the PCR reads through MiXCR, listing each CDR3 protein once. Of 700,000 or so distinct CDR3 sequences listed, about an eighth were seen once; the top ten hold 0.79%. This CDR3 contains 16 residues. The germline V gene encodes CDR1 KGHSH and CDR2 LQKENI. The V and J ends lost 6 bases and 3 bases respectively, with 20 bases between them. This sequence originates from a girl aged 2-10 years with congenital amegakaryocytic thrombocytopenia, due to receive a stem cell transplant. The specimen comprised PBMCs, sampled before TCRalphabeta/CD19-depleted stem cell transplant. The gene calls are TRBV18 and TRBJ1-2, with unresolved D. CDR3 sequence: CASSPAGRAGDYGYTF. DNA for the CDR3: TGTGCCAGCTCTCCAGCTGGACGGGCCGGTGACTATGGCTACACCTTC.